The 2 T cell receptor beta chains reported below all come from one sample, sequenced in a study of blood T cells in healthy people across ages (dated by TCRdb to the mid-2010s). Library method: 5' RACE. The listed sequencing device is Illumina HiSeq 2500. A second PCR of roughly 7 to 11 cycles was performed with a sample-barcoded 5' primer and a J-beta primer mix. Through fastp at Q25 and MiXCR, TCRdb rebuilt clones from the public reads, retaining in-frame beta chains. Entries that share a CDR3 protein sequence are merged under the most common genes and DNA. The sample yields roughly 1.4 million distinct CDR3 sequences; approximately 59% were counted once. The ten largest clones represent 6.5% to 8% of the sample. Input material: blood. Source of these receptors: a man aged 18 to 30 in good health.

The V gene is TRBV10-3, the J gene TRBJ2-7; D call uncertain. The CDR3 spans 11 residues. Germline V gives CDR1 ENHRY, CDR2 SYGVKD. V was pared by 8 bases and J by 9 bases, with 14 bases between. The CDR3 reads CAIGYPGGQYF. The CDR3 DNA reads TGTGCCATCGGCTACCCGGGCGGGCAGTACTTC.

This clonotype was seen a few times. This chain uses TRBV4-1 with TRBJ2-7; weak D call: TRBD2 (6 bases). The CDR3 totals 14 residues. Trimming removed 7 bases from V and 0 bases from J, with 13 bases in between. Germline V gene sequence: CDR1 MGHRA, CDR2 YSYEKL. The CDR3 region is CASKPVAVSYEQYF. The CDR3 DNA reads TGCGCCAGCAAACCAGTAGCGGTCTCCTACGAGCAGTACTTC.